Detailed here is one T cell receptor beta chain. This specimen comes from a study of blood T cell repertoires in COVID-19. At the level of the study: In each case, the material was cDNA or gDNA derived from T cells, B-cell-depleted T cells, or PBMCs.

V trimming: 5 bases; J trimming: 6 bases; junction bases outside the gene matches: 0. Looked up from germline, CDR1 is KGHDR and CDR2 is SFDVKD. This CDR3 spans 12 amino acids. TCRdb's table, derived via immunoSEQ multiplex PCR, lists solely in-frame clones and lacks some. The repertoire holds approximately 220,000 clones, with roughly 90% as singletons. The source of this sequence is a woman in her fifties or sixties with acute or convalescent COVID-19. Specimen: peripheral blood. This sequence joins TRBV24-1 and TRBJ2-3, with 8 bases lining up with TRBD2. CDR3 amino acids: CATSGTSDTQYF. Here the CDR3 DNA reads TGTGCCACCAGTGGGACTAGCGATACGCAGTATTTT.